In its sample, the clone carrying this T cell receptor (beta chain) was seen once. What it recognizes is unknown. There are 14 residues in the CDR3. CDR1 MNHEY and CDR2 SVGAGI come from the germline V gene. The V gene end was trimmed by 4 bases and the J gene end by 3 bases; junction bases not matched to a gene: 6. The data were obtained in a study of vaccination and CD4 T cells after COVID-19. Study information: Post-COVID draws followed diagnosis by a median approximately 100 days (range 35 to 161).

An Oncomine TCR Beta short-read assay was used to sequence the DNA from cultured CD4+ T cells. TCRdb recomputed calls from the PCR reads with MiXCR, one row per CDR3 protein. The sample holds 8,400 or so distinct CDR3 sequences, roughly 60% seen once. Regarding treatment: approximately nine-day PBMC culture with coronavirus spike peptide pools or control peptides (ViraFEST assay). With 10 days of culture completed, CD4+ T cells were isolated by negative selection. The sequencing sample was made of CD4+ T cells from blood, cultured in vitro. The chain combines TRBV6-5 with TRBJ2-7; 7 positions match TRBD2. This TCR was sampled from a human donor who had recovered from COVID-19. CDR3: CASSLGRGSYEQYF. CDR3 bases: TGTGCCAGCAGTTTGGGGCGGGGGAGCTACGAGCAGTACTTC.